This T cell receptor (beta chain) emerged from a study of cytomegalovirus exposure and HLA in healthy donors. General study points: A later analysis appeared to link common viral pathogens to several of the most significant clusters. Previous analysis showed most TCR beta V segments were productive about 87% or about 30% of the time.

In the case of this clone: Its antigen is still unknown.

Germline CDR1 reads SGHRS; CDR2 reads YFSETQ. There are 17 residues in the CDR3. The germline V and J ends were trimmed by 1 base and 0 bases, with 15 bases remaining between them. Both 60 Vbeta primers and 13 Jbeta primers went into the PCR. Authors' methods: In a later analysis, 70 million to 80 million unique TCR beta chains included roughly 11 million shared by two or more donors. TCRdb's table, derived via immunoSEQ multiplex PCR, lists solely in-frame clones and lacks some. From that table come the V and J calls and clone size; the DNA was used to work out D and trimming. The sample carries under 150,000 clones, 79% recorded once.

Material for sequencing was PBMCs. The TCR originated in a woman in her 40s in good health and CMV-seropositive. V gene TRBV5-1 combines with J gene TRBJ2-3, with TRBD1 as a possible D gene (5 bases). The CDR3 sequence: CASSLWMADTSTDTQYF. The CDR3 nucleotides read TGCGCCAGCAGCTTGTGGATGGCGGACACTAGCACAGATACGCAGTATTTT.